What follows are 19 T cell receptor beta chains derived from one specimen sequenced in a study of CD8 T cells in ankylosing spondylitis. Study-wide points: Made up of eight highly homologous variants, a TCR beta motif appeared characteristic of ankylosing spondylitis blood.

TCRdb reprocessed the 5' RACE reads with MiXCR, giving one entry per CDR3 protein. The sample has approximately 400,000 distinct CDR3 sequences, roughly 25% seen once. These receptors' targets are unknown. The material sequenced was blood, either unsorted or a sorted T cell fraction (not recorded which). The receptors here all came from a male donor with ankylosing spondylitis.

The V call is TRBV12-3 or TRBV12-4, the J call TRBJ2-7; no firm D call. V lost 3 bases, J lost 0 bases, and 9 bases lay in between. The CDR3 sequence is 14 residues long. The CDR3 DNA reads TGTGCCAGCAGTTTCGGGCGCCTCTCCTACGAGCAGTACTTC. Its translation is CASSFGRLSYEQYF.

This clonotype was counted between two and nine times. This sequence joins TRBV5-1 and TRBJ2-3; 13 bases line up with TRBD2. The CDR3 contains 18 residues. Germline V CDR1 and CDR2: SGHRS, YFSETQ. The J segment lost 2 bases and the V segment lost 3 bases, leaving 9 bases of the junction unmatched. For the CDR3, the DNA is TGCGCCAGCAGCTCACTAGCGGGAGGGAAGAGGAACACAGATACGCAGTATTTT. This encodes CASSSLAGGKRNTDTQYF. Based on the CDR3 plus reference TRBV5-1 and TRBJ2-3, the full variable domain is KAGVTQTPRYLIKTRGQQVTLSCSPISGHRSVSWYQQTPGQGLQFLFEYFSETQRNKGNFPGRFSGRQFSNSRSEMNVSTLELGDSALYLCASSSLAGGKRNTDTQYFGPGTRLTVL.

This clonotype was seen at least ten times. The genes are TRBV29-1 and TRBJ1-5, with no clear D. Germline V CDR1 and CDR2: SQVTM, ANQGSEA. V lost 5 bases to trimming and J lost 2 bases, with 7 bases between them. CDR3 length: 12 amino acids. Here the CDR3 DNA reads TGCAGCGTTAGAAACGGCAATCAGCCCCAGCATTTT. Amino acid sequence: CSVRNGNQPQHF. Full variable domain (rest looked up from reference TRBV29-1 and TRBJ1-5): SAVISQKPSRDICQRGTSLTIQCQVDSQVTMMFWYRQQPGQSLTLIATANQGSEATYESGFVIDKFPISRPNLTFSTLTVSNMSPEDSSIYLCSVRNGNQPQHFGDGTRLSIL.

This rearrangement joins TRBV19 to TRBJ1-3; no clear D gene. The CDR3 sequence is 15 residues long. V lost 7 bases to trimming and J lost 4 bases, with 17 bases between them. Germline CDR1 LNHDA, CDR2 SQIVND (reference sequence). The CDR3 DNA follows: TGTGCCAGTAAGGCCCTCCGGGCTGCCGGAAACACCATATATTTT. Amino acids: CASKALRAAGNTIYF.

This rearrangement joins TRBV3-1 to TRBJ2-7, with TRBD2 identical over 13 bases. Germline trimming cut 4 bases from V and 9 bases from J; bases unmatched to any gene: 15. The CDR3 extends over 17 amino acids. The germline CDR1 and CDR2 sequences are LGHDT and YNNKEL (reference sequence). The CDR3 reads CASSLDAGGLAGRGQYF. The DNA of the CDR3 is TGTGCCAGCAGCCTCGACGCCGGGGGACTAGCGGGACGGGGGCAGTACTTC.

The chain uses TRBV7-2 and TRBJ2-3; the D gene is possibly TRBD2 (5 bases). The CDR3 sequence is 15 residues long. Germline V gives CDR1 SGHTA, CDR2 FQGNSA. The V end lost 5 bases, the J end lost 8 bases, and 20 bases lay between the germline ends. This chain's CDR3 is CASSPQAKRDGTQYF. For the CDR3, the DNA is TGTGCCAGCAGCCCGCAGGCGAAACGGGATGGTACGCAGTATTTT.

This clonotype was observed a handful of times. The CDR3 reads CASSGTGAGNTIYF. The CDR3 bases are TGTGCCAGCAGCGGCACAGGGGCTGGAAACACCATATATTTT. The chain uses TRBV7-6 and TRBJ1-3; 7 nucleotides align to TRBD1. Trimming removed 5 bases from V and 2 bases from J; junction bases left unmatched: 3. The CDR3 is 14 amino acids. Germline CDR1 is SGHVS and CDR2 is FNYEAQ. The whole variable domain, filled in from reference TRBV7-6 and TRBJ1-3, reads GAGVSQSPRYKVTKRGQDVALRCDPISGHVSLYWYRQALGQGPEFLTYFNYEAQQDKSGLPNDRFSAERPEGSISTLTIQRTEQRDSAMYRCASSGTGAGNTIYFGEGSWLTVV.

The V call is TRBV5-6, the J call TRBJ2-1; 10 bases map to TRBD2. Germline lookup yields CDR1 SGHDT and CDR2 YYEEEE. The junction had 4 bases not matched to a gene; V was cut back by 3 bases and J by 4 bases. CDR3 size: 15 residues. The CDR3: CASSSLAGPYNEQFF. DNA for the CDR3: TGTGCCAGCAGCTCACTAGCGGGACCTTACAATGAGCAGTTCTTC.

This clonotype was detected only a few times. V gene TRBV20-1 combines with J gene TRBJ2-3; TRBD2 aligns across 12 bases. J lost 3 bases, V lost 6 bases, and 7 bases had no gene match. CDR1 is DFQATT, CDR2 SNEGSKA, per germline (reference sequence). The CDR3 length is 15 residues. The CDR3 region is CSALTSGRTTDTQYF. CDR3 sequence (DNA): TGCAGTGCCCTGACTAGCGGGAGAACTACAGATACGCAGTATTTT.

This clonotype was observed a handful of times. The rearrangement uses TRBV7-9 and TRBJ2-5; 10 nucleotides agree with TRBD2. The ends lost 5 bases at V and 4 bases at J; junction bases unmatched: 7. CDR3 size: 15 residues. The germline V gene has CDR1 SEHNR and CDR2 FQNEAQ (reference sequence). CDR3 amino acids: CASSSSGRMRETQYF. As DNA, the CDR3 is TGTGCCAGCAGCAGTAGCGGGAGGATGAGAGAGACCCAGTACTTC.

This clonotype showed up just a few times. The chain joins TRBV7-2 to TRBJ1-3; D gene unclear. CDR3 length: 14 residues. Germline V gene sequence: CDR1 SGHTA, CDR2 FQGNSA. V lost 1 base to trimming and J lost 0 bases, with 4 bases between them. CDR3 coding DNA: TGTGCCAGCAGCTTAGAACGCTCTGGAAACACCATATATTTT. Residues: CASSLERSGNTIYF.

V usage is TRBV24-1 and J usage is TRBJ2-2; 11 bases are a match to TRBD2. The CDR3 is 18 amino acids. Germline V gene lookup returns CDR1 KGHDR and CDR2 SFDVKD. The ends lost 6 bases at V and 7 bases at J; junction bases unmatched: 15. The CDR3 bases are TGTGCCACCAGTAAACAAATAGCGGGAGGGCCTGCGGTCGGGGAGCTGTTTTTT. Its translation is CATSKQIAGGPAVGELFF.

There are a few counts of this clonotype. This sequence joins TRBV20-1 and TRBJ2-1; 7 positions agree with TRBD1. Germline V gene data show CDR1 as DFQATT and CDR2 as SNEGSKA (reference sequence). CDR3 length equals 15 residues. V lost 6 bases and J lost 2; bases outside the gene matches: 10. CDR3 amino acids: CSAQSPRGPYNEQFF. The DNA of the CDR3 is TGCAGTGCCCAATCCCCTAGGGGGCCCTACAATGAGCAGTTCTTC.

V is TRBV20-1 and J is TRBJ2-3; D uncertain. The CDR3 sequence is 12 residues long. In germline, CDR1 is DFQATT, CDR2 SNEGSKA (reference sequence). The CDR3 loop is CTCSGSTDTQYF. The CDR3 nucleotides read TGCACCTGCAGTGGGAGCACAGATACGCAGTATTTT.

The chain employs TRBV7-6 and TRBJ2-3; no definite D call. Germline assignment: CDR1 SGHVS and CDR2 FNYEAQ. V lost 2 bases, J lost 2 bases, and 11 bases lay in between. The CDR3 totals 15 residues. The chain's CDR3 is CASSLLGMSTDTQYF. For the CDR3, the DNA is TGTGCCAGCAGCTTACTGGGGATGTCCACAGATACGCAGTATTTT.

This chain joins TRBV7-2 and TRBJ2-7; TRBD1 matches 7 bases. Trimming cost V 1 base and J 5 bases; bases outside gene matches: 5. Germline V gene data show CDR1 as SGHTA and CDR2 as FQGNSA. This CDR3 is 14 amino acids long. The CDR3 region has the DNA TGTGCCAGCAGCTTAGGAACAGGGGAACACGAGCAGTACTTC. Translation: CASSLGTGEHEQYF.

The rearrangement joins TRBV5-1 to TRBJ2-3; TRBD2 aligns across 8 bases. CDR1 SGHRS and CDR2 YFSETQ come from the germline V gene. The CDR3 contains 14 residues. Trimming at V came to 4 bases and at J to 4 bases, leaving 5 bases not matched to a gene. CDR3 nucleotide sequence: TGCGCCAGCAGCATTAGCGGGAACCCAGATACGCAGTATTTT. It codes for CASSISGNPDTQYF.

The rearrangement links TRBV20-1 to TRBJ2-7, with 14 bases identical to TRBD2. The ends lost 5 bases at V and 6 bases at J; junction bases unmatched: 9. CDR1 is DFQATT, CDR2 SNEGSKA, per germline (reference sequence). There are 15 residues in the CDR3. CDR3 in amino acids: CSAPDGTSGRSEQYF. CDR3 DNA: TGCAGTGCTCCCGACGGGACTAGCGGGAGATCCGAGCAGTACTTC.

The table lists this clonotype with many counts. V is TRBV12-3 or TRBV12-4 and J is TRBJ1-5; no firm D call. Trimming shortened V by 5 bases and J by 3 bases, and 11 bases separated the two germline ends. This CDR3 comprises 14 residues. The CDR3, as DNA: TGTGCCAGCAGTCCGCCGACAAACAATCAGCCCCAGCATTTT. It translates to CASSPPTNNQPQHF.